This is a list of T cell receptor beta chains from one sample in a study of beta chain features in type 1 diabetes. Measured with immunoSEQ multiplex PCR; TCRdb has only the in-frame clones, and not every one. The sample holds about 240,000 clones; roughly 30% are singletons and the top ten take approximately 4%. The source material was central memory CD4+ T cells from blood. Receptor source: a young man in good health. Both conserved end residues are part of each CDR3. A D gene is named only where the DNA matches it firmly. Only some rows state a clone size, as once, few, many or a class for expanded clones.

17,TRBD1,TRBJ2-6,-,TRBV5-6,CASSYGQGKAGANVLTF,TGTGCCAGCAGCTACGGACAGGGAAAAGCTGGGGCCAACGTCCTGACTTTC
14,-,TRBJ2-3,few,TRBV29-1,CSVEGGPATDTQYF,TGCAGCGTTGAAGGGGGACCCGCCACAGATACGCAGTATTTT
15,-,TRBJ1-1,-,TRBV30,CAWSPSGRGTTEAFF,TGTGCCTGGAGTCCGTCCGGGAGGGGAACCACTGAAGCTTTCTTT
12,-,TRBJ2-5,-,TRBV30,CAWSGREETQYF,TGTGCCTGGAGTGGCAGGGAAGAGACCCAGTACTTC
12,-,TRBJ1-2,-,TRBV5-1,CASSLDLDGYTF,TGCGCCAGCAGCTTGGACCTGGATGGCTACACCTTC
12,-,TRBJ1-1,-,TRBV10-3,CAISELRTEAFF,TGTGCCATCAGTGAGTTACGGACTGAAGCTTTCTTT
15,TRBD2,TRBJ2-5,-,TRBV6-1,CASSGGTSGQETQYF,TGTGCCAGCAGTGGGGGAACTAGCGGGCAAGAGACCCAGTACTTC
18,TRBD2,TRBJ2-1,few,TRBV4-2,CASSQDRPSGSSYNEQFF,TGTGCCAGCAGCCAAGATCGGCCTAGCGGTAGCTCCTACAATGAGCAGTTCTTC
15,TRBD1,TRBJ1-4,-,TRBV30,CAWNLGGQPNEKLFF,TGTGCCTGGAATCTTGGGGGACAGCCTAATGAAAAACTGTTTTTT
18,TRBD1,TRBJ2-6,-,TRBV30,CAWSVDRGFFSGANVLTF,TGTGCCTGGAGTGTAGACAGGGGATTTTTTAGCGGGGCCAACGTCCTGACTTTC
15,TRBD2,TRBJ2-7,-,TRBV28,CASATGTSVSYEQYF,TGTGCCAGCGCGACCGGGACTAGCGTTTCCTACGAGCAGTACTTC
10,-,TRBJ1-1,-,TRBV29-1,CSVGGFEAFF,TGCAGCGTTGGGGGCTTTGAAGCTTTCTTT
16,-,TRBJ2-2,-,TRBV30,CAWSGLGGAYTGELFF,TGTGCCTGGAGCGGTCTGGGAGGCGCTTACACCGGGGAGCTGTTTTTT
14,TRBD1,TRBJ2-6,once,TRBV28,CASGKGQGVNVLTF,TGTGCCAGCGGCAAGGGACAGGGGGTCAACGTCCTGACTTTC
14,-,TRBJ2-2,-,TRBV18,CASHRQPTTGELFF,TGTGCCAGTCATCGGCAGCCTACCACCGGGGAGCTGTTTTTT
14,TRBD2,TRBJ2-7,-,TRBV28,CASSFGGSSYEQYF,TGTGCCAGCAGTTTCGGCGGGAGCTCCTACGAGCAGTACTTC
13,-,TRBJ1-6,few,TRBV2,CATGVQYNSPLHF,TGTGCCACAGGGGTGCAGTATAATTCACCCCTCCACTTT
14,-,TRBJ1-6,-,TRBV6-5,CASRLRQVNSPLHF,TGTGCCAGCAGACTTAGACAGGTGAATTCACCCCTCCACTTT
14,-,TRBJ2-6,-,TRBV5-1,CASSVSSGANVLTF,TGCGCCAGCAGCGTTAGCTCTGGGGCCAACGTCCTGACTTTC
17,TRBD2,TRBJ2-1,-,TRBV7-9,CASSLVMTSGFGNEQFF,TGTGCCAGCAGCTTAGTGATGACTAGCGGGTTTGGCAATGAGCAGTTCTTC
16,TRBD1,TRBJ2-7,few,TRBV5-6,CASSYLTQGARDEQYF,TGTGCCAGCAGCTACCTAACACAGGGGGCGCGGGACGAGCAGTACTTC
13,TRBD2,TRBJ2-5,-,TRBV2,CASSAGLEETQYF,TGTGCCAGCAGTGCAGGACTAGAAGAGACCCAGTACTTC
14,-,TRBJ2-7,-,TRBV7-2,CASSFIQGEYEQYF,TGTGCCAGCAGCTTCATACAGGGAGAATACGAGCAGTACTTC
12,-,TRBJ2-7,few,TRBV7-9,CASSAPIGEQYF,TGTGCCAGCAGCGCCCCCATTGGCGAGCAGTACTTC
13,-,TRBJ2-1,-,TRBV11-2,CASSLSVGTGTFF,-
14,TRBD2,TRBJ2-3,-,TRBV7-2,CASRLAGAFDTQYF,TGTGCCAGTCGACTAGCGGGAGCGTTCGATACGCAGTATTTT
14,TRBD1,TRBJ2-7,few,TRBV7-2,CASRSDRGTYEQYF,TGTGCCAGCAGATCGGACAGGGGGACGTACGAGCAGTACTTC
16,TRBD2,TRBJ2-1,-,TRBV9,CASSIISGRARDEQFF,TGTGCCAGCAGCATAATTAGCGGGAGGGCTAGAGATGAGCAGTTCTTC
13,-,TRBJ2-1,-,TRBV14,CASSQGGRGEQFF,TGTGCCAGCAGCCAAGGAGGGAGGGGGGAGCAGTTCTTC
13,TRBD1,TRBJ2-7,few,TRBV6-6,CASAGTGVYEQYF,TGTGCCAGCGCCGGGACAGGGGTCTACGAGCAGTACTTC
15,-,TRBJ2-3,few,TRBV6-6,CASSYSGQGTDTQYF,TGTGCCAGCAGTTACTCGGGGCAGGGTACAGATACGCAGTATTTT
13,-,TRBJ1-3,few,TRBV19,CASYANRENTIYF,TGTGCCAGTTATGCCAACAGGGAGAACACCATATATTTT
16,TRBD1,TRBJ2-7,medium-sized,TRBV5-4,CASSLTGGPAVSEQYF,TGTGCCAGCAGTCTAACAGGGGGCCCCGCGGTAAGCGAGCAGTACTTC
18,-,TRBJ1-5,-,TRBV15,CATSRDGAGGRDNQPQHF,TGTGCCACCAGCAGAGATGGGGCAGGCGGTAGGGACAATCAGCCCCAGCATTTT
13,-,TRBJ2-7,few,TRBV10-3,CAISESGLYEQYF,TGTGCCATCAGTGAGTCCGGCTTATACGAGCAGTACTTC
15,-,TRBJ2-5,few,TRBV18,CASSPSTGRQETQYF,TGTGCCAGCTCACCGTCAACAGGGAGGCAAGAGACCCAGTACTTC
15,-,TRBJ1-5,few,TRBV28,CASSFSRYSNQPQHF,TGTGCCAGCAGTTTTTCCCGGTATAGCAATCAGCCCCAGCATTTT
15,-,TRBJ2-1,-,TRBV6-6,CASSSPDRSYNEQFF,TGTGCCAGCAGTTCCCCGGACAGATCCTACAATGAGCAGTTCTTC
13,-,TRBJ2-7,-,TRBV6-6,CASSPQDGYEQYF,TGTGCCAGCAGCCCCCAGGACGGATACGAGCAGTACTTC
13,TRBD1,TRBJ2-7,-,TRBV29-1,CSAQGQGAYEQYF,TGCAGCGCACAAGGACAGGGGGCCTACGAGCAGTACTTC
15,-,TRBJ1-1,few,TRBV9,CASSVEGRGNTEAFF,TGTGCCAGCAGCGTAGAGGGCAGGGGGAACACTGAAGCTTTCTTT
15,TRBD2,TRBJ2-7,-,TRBV7-2,CASSLAGLAGVEQYF,TGTGCCAGCAGCTTAGCGGGACTAGCGGGAGTCGAGCAGTACTTC
15,-,TRBJ2-5,-,TRBV7-9,CASSLAGLTSETQYF,TGTGCCAGCAGCTTAGCTGGACTAACCTCGGAGACCCAGTACTTC
12,-,TRBJ2-5,few,TRBV11-2,CASTTDQETQYF,TGTGCCAGCACCACGGATCAAGAGACCCAGTACTTC
14,-,TRBJ2-5,-,TRBV5-1,CASSFGQPKETQYF,TGCGCCAGCAGCTTCGGACAGCCTAAGGAGACCCAGTACTTC
16,-,TRBJ2-7,-,TRBV6-6,CASGDSGSVYMYEQYF,TGTGCCAGTGGCGATAGCGGATCCGTATACATGTACGAGCAGTACTTC
14,-,TRBJ2-2,many,TRBV6-5,CASRTVRQAGELFF,TGTGCCAGCCGAACCGTTAGACAGGCCGGGGAGCTGTTTTTT
14,TRBD1,TRBJ2-5,-,TRBV2,CASRRDRTQETQYF,TGTGCCAGCAGGAGGGACAGAACCCAAGAGACCCAGTACTTC
14,-,TRBJ2-1,many,TRBV7-9,CASSLGHTTSGQFF,TGTGCCAGCAGTTTAGGCCACACCACAAGTGGGCAGTTCTTC
12,-,TRBJ1-1,-,TRBV30,CAWKPMNTEAFF,TGTGCCTGGAAACCGATGAACACTGAAGCTTTCTTT
12,-,TRBJ2-3,-,TRBV25-1,CASRGDTDTQYF,TGTGCCAGCAGGGGGGACACAGATACGCAGTATTTT
14,TRBD1,TRBJ2-2,-,TRBV30,CASPGQGNTGELFF,TGTGCCTCCCCGGGACAGGGGAACACCGGGGAGCTGTTTTTT
13,-,TRBJ2-7,few,TRBV29-1,CSGGGSGSYEQYF,TGCAGCGGCGGAGGGTCTGGGTCCTACGAGCAGTACTTC
15,-,TRBJ1-2,-,TRBV9,CASSPTLDRTYGYTF,TGTGCCAGCAGCCCCACCCTCGACAGAACCTATGGCTACACCTTC
14,TRBD1,TRBJ1-6,-,TRBV5-4,CASSFDRDNSPLHF,TGTGCCAGCAGCTTCGACAGGGATAATTCACCCCTCCACTTT